Following are 18 T cell receptor beta chains from one sample sequenced in a study of human T cells and chemical hapten exposure. Time point here: pre-sensitization, week 0. Treatment reported: therapeutic diphenylcyclopropenone sensitization with weekly scalp DPC. MiXCR, run by TCRdb on the RACE reads, gives a single entry per CDR3 protein. The sample consists of 300,000 to 450,000 distinct CDR3 sequences, around 5.5% of them appearing once. This material consisted of whole blood, taken in connection with sensitization to the hapten diphenylcyclopropenone (DPC). Receptors were obtained from a woman aged 45-60 years with alopecia areata. Some clones in this sample may be carry-over from other donors' samples.

This rearrangement joins TRBV7-2 to TRBJ2-7, with D possibly called TRBD1 or TRBD2 (5 bases each). The V and J ends lost 3 bases and 0 bases respectively, with 12 bases between them. The CDR3 loop spans 15 amino acids. Germline V gives CDR1 SGHTA, CDR2 FQGNSA. The CDR3 spells CASSLDRDVSYEQYF. Here the CDR3 DNA reads TGTGCCAGCAGCTTGGACCGGGACGTCTCCTACGAGCAGTACTTC. The full variable domain, its missing parts supplied by reference TRBV7-2 and TRBJ2-7, is GAGVSQSPSNKVTEKGKDVELRCDPISGHTALYWYRQSLGQGLEFLIYFQGNSAPDKSGLPSDRFSAERTGGSVSTLTIQRTQQEDSAVYLCASSLDRDVSYEQYFGPGTRLTVT.

Many counts were recorded for this clonotype. The chain combines TRBV29-1 with TRBJ2-1; 13 bases align to TRBD2. J gave up 1 base and V 5 bases, and 5 bases lay outside the gene matches. This CDR3 has 16 amino acids. Germline V gene sequence: CDR1 SQVTM, CDR2 ANQGSEA. Written as DNA, the CDR3 is TGCAGCGTTCGACGGACTAGCGGGAGTTCCTACAATGAGCAGTTCTTC. Its protein product is CSVRRTSGSSYNEQFF.

This clonotype has only a few counts. The J gene is TRBJ1-4, the V gene TRBV13; D may be TRBD1 (5 bases). V dropped 6 bases and J dropped 8 bases, with 13 bases sitting between them. This CDR3 has 13 amino acids. Germline CDR1 reads PRHDT; CDR2 reads FYEKMQ (reference sequence). The CDR3: CASRAGTREKLFF. The CDR3 DNA is TGTGCCAGCAGGGCAGGGACCAGAGAAAAACTGTTTTTT.

This clonotype was observed many times. The rearrangement joins TRBV7-8 to TRBJ1-1; D is perhaps TRBD1 (6 bases). From germline, CDR1 is SGHVS and CDR2 FQNEAQ. CDR3 length: 13 residues. V was pared by 4 bases and J by 4 bases, with 10 bases between. The CDR3 DNA follows: TGTGCCAGCAGCTGGGGGCGGAGCACTGAAGCTTTCTTT. Its translation: CASSWGRSTEAFF.

This clonotype was observed at least ten times. The chain uses TRBV5-5 and TRBJ1-5; weak D call: TRBD1 (5 bases). Germline-derived CDR1 and CDR2 are SGHKS and YYEKEE (reference sequence). CDR3 length: 15 residues. The V end lost 4 bases, the J end lost 0 bases, and 11 bases lay between the germline ends. CDR3 in DNA: TGTGCCAGCAGCCGCGGGGCAGATAGCAATCAGCCCCAGCATTTT. This sequence encodes CASSRGADSNQPQHF.

The chain combines TRBV28 with TRBJ1-2; possibly TRBD1 for D (5 bases). Between the trimmed V and J ends, which lost 2 bases and 4 bases, there was a span of 8 bases. Germline CDR1 and CDR2: MDHEN and SYDVKM. This CDR3 has 13 residues. CDR3 DNA sequence: TGTGCCAGCAGTTTAGTGACAGCCTATGGCTACACCTTC. Its protein is CASSLVTAYGYTF.

This clonotype has ten or more counts. This chain links TRBV28 with TRBJ1-1, with a possible D match to TRBD1 (6 bases). This CDR3 comprises 17 residues. CDR1 MDHEN and CDR2 SYDVKM come from the germline V gene. V lost 1 base to trimming and J lost 2 bases, with 17 bases between them. Here the CDR3 reads CASSLLERGGLNTEAFF. In DNA form, the CDR3 reads TGTGCCAGCAGTTTATTGGAGAGAGGGGGACTTAACACTGAAGCTTTCTTT.

The chain couples TRBV7-2 to TRBJ1-3; 8 nucleotides align to TRBD1. Germline CDR1 SGHTA, CDR2 FQGNSA. V shed 4 bases and J 4 bases; nucleotides not matched to a gene: 6. This CDR3 is 15 amino acids long. Here the CDR3 reads CASSSDRVAGNTIYF. In nucleotides, the CDR3 is TGTGCCAGCAGCTCGGACAGGGTGGCCGGAAACACCATATATTTT. The whole variable domain, remainder taken from reference TRBV7-2 and TRBJ1-3, is GAGVSQSPSNKVTEKGKDVELRCDPISGHTALYWYRQSLGQGLEFLIYFQGNSAPDKSGLPSDRFSAERTGGSVSTLTIQRTQQEDSAVYLCASSSDRVAGNTIYFGEGSWLTVV.

This clonotype was seen many times. The chain couples TRBV5-4 to TRBJ1-1, with D perhaps TRBD1 (5 bases). Deletions cut 1 base from V and 0 bases from J, with 7 bases between. The germline gives CDR1 SGHNT, CDR2 YYREEE (reference sequence). The CDR3 length is 14 residues. The CDR3 sequence: CASSLRDLNTEAFF. CDR3 in DNA: TGTGCCAGCAGCTTGAGGGACCTGAACACTGAAGCTTTCTTT.

This clonotype was observed many times. V gene TRBV3-1 combines with J gene TRBJ2-1; 9 bases line up with TRBD1. V shed 4 bases and J 4 bases; nucleotides not matched to a gene: 11. The CDR3 covers 17 residues. Germline V gives CDR1 LGHDT, CDR2 YNNKEL (reference sequence). The CDR3 loop reads CASSPADHRGRYNEQFF. The CDR3 DNA follows: TGTGCCAGCAGCCCGGCAGACCACAGGGGGCGGTACAATGAGCAGTTCTTC.

This clonotype was seen many times. V gene TRBV27 combines with J gene TRBJ2-7; a possible D gene is TRBD1 (6 bases). This CDR3 contains 13 residues. CDR1 and CDR2 (germline): MNHEY, SMNVEV (reference sequence). Trimming removed 8 bases from V and 5 bases from J, with 16 bases in between. The CDR3 here is CASSHGAGDEQYF. The CDR3 DNA follows: TGTGCCAGCTCCCATGGGGCAGGGGACGAGCAGTACTTC.

This clonotype was detected ten times or more. The CDR3 spells CASRPGVTDTQYF. Written as DNA, the CDR3 is TGTGCAAGTCGCCCGGGGGTAACAGATACGCAGTATTTT. V gene TRBV12-2 combines with J gene TRBJ2-3; the table's D call, TRBD1, has no DNA check behind it. TRBV12-2 is a known pseudogene. The CDR3 totals 13 residues.

This clonotype appeared a few times. The rearrangement uses TRBV12-3 or TRBV12-4 and TRBJ2-7; 9 bases fit TRBD1. The CDR3 is made up of 17 amino acids. With V trimmed by 2 bases and J by 0 bases, 8 bases remained unmatched. As DNA, the CDR3 is TGTGCCAGCAGTTTAATAACGGGACAGGGTAGCTCCTACGAGCAGTACTTC. Amino acids: CASSLITGQGSSYEQYF.

This clonotype showed up many times. In DNA form, the CDR3 reads TGTGCCAGCAGCCGGGGAGCGGATCAGCCCCAGCATTTT. This sequence encodes CASSRGADQPQHF. The rearrangement links TRBV12-3 or TRBV12-4 to TRBJ1-5; D call uncertain. The CDR3 length is 13 residues. V gave up 6 bases and J gave up 5 bases, with 11 bases separating them.

V is TRBV27 and J is TRBJ1-1; D call uncertain. Germline V CDR1 and CDR2: MNHEY, SMNVEV (reference sequence). V was shortened by 5 bases and J by 1 base, with 8 bases between the two germline ends. This CDR3 comprises 13 residues. The CDR3 sequence is CASSIGRNTEAFF. The DNA of the CDR3 is TGTGCCAGCAGTATCGGACGGAACACTGAAGCTTTCTTT.

This clonotype was detected ten times or more. V usage is TRBV5-1 and J usage is TRBJ2-1; D gene ambiguous. Trimming removed 4 bases from V and 5 bases from J, with 7 bases in between. Looked up from germline, CDR1 is SGHRS and CDR2 is YFSETQ. The CDR3 is made up of 12 amino acids. In DNA, the CDR3 is TGCGCCAGCAGCCCACCGGACAATGAGCAGTTCTTC. Amino acid sequence: CASSPPDNEQFF.

This clonotype was seen many times. The chain links TRBV2 to TRBJ2-3; 7 nucleotides line up with TRBD1. The CDR3 covers 16 residues. V dropped 8 bases and J dropped 7; count of bases not matched to a gene: 18. Germline V gene lookup returns CDR1 SNHLY and CDR2 FYNNEI. CDR3 DNA: TGTGCCAGCGGTCCGGGGACAGTTGAAGTTGGTTATACGCAGTATTTT. This translates into CASGPGTVEVGYTQYF. Combining the CDR3 with reference TRBV2 and TRBJ2-3 gives the whole variable domain EPEVTQTPSHQVTQMGQEVILRCVPISNHLYFYWYRQILGQKVEFLVSFYNNEISEKSEIFDDQFSVERPDGSNFTLKIRSTKLEDSAMYFCASGPGTVEVGYTQYFGPGTRLTVL.

CDR3 bases: TGTGCCACCAGTTCGGAGTATGGCTACACCTTC. Translating it yields CATSSEYGYTF. The V gene is TRBV24-1, the J gene TRBJ1-2; no clear D. The CDR3 totals 11 residues. The V gene lost 6 bases and the J gene lost 5 bases, with 6 bases spanning the gap. CDR1 and CDR2 from the germline V gene are KGHDR and SFDVKD.